This T cell receptor (beta chain) came from a study of post-analysis software for immune sequencing data. Background on the study: Relapsing-remitting, secondary progressive and progressive-relapsing forms of multiple sclerosis all featured among disease courses.

The V end lost 5 bases, the J end lost 2 bases, and 16 bases lay between the germline ends. CDR3 size: 16 residues. Germline CDR1 SGHTA, CDR2 FQGNSA. General study results and limits: F-measure co-clustering was strong for batch-matched samples. The five TRBV segments detected at higher frequency in patients than in controls included TRBV5-6, TRBV5-1 and TRBV20-1.

About this clonotype itself: The target antigen is unknown.

The library was made from cDNA and included unique molecular identifiers. Roughly 500,000 cDNA molecules were obtained per 1 to 10 million input T cells. TCRdb independently ran MiXCR on the PCR reads; one entry per CDR3 protein. The sample lists roughly 540,000 distinct CDR3 sequences, around 31% occurring once. Sequencing used blood. The genes are TRBV7-2 and TRBJ2-1; possibly TRBD2 for D (5 bases). This sequence was found in a girl under 18 with multiple sclerosis. The CDR3 sequence is CASSPDVSGTYNEQFF. The CDR3 DNA reads as TGTGCCAGCAGCCCAGACGTGTCGGGGACCTACAATGAGCAGTTCTTC.